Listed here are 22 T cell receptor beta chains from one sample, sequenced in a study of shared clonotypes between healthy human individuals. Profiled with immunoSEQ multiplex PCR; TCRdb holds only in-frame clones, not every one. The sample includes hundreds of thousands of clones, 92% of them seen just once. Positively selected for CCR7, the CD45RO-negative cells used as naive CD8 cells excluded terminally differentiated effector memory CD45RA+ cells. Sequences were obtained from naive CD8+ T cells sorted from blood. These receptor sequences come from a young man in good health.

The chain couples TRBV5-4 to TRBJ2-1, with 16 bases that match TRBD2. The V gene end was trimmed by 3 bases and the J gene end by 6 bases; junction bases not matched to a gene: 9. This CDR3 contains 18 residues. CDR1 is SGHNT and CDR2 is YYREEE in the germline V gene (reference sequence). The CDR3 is CASSSGLAGGPILNEQFF. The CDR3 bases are TGTGCCAGCAGCTCGGGACTAGCGGGAGGGCCCATACTCAATGAGCAGTTCTTC.

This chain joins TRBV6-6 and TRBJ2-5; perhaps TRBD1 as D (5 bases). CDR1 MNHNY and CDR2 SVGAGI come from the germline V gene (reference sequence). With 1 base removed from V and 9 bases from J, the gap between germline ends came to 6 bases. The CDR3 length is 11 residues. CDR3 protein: CASSYLGAQYF. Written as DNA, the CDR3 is TGTGCCAGCAGTTACTTAGGGGCCCAGTACTTC.

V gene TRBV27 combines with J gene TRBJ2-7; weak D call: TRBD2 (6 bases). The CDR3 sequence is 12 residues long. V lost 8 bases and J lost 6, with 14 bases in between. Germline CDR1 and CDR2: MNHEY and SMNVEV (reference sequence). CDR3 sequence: CASGQLGGEQYF. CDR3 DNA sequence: TGTGCCAGCGGGCAGCTCGGGGGCGAGCAGTACTTC.

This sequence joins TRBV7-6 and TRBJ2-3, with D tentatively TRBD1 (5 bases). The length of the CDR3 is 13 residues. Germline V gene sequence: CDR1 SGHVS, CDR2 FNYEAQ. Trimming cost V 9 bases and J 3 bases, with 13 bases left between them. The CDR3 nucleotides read TGTGCCAGTAACAGGTTAGGGACAGATACGCAGTATTTT. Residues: CASNRLGTDTQYF.

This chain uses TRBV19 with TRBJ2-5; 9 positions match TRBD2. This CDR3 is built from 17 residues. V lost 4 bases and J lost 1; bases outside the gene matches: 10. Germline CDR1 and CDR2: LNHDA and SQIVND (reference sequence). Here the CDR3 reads CASSTRPGLAGQETQYF. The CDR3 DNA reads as TGTGCCAGTAGTACGAGACCGGGACTAGCAGGCCAAGAGACCCAGTACTTC. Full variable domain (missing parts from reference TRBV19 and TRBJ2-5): DGGITQSPKYLFRKEGQNVTLSCEQNLNHDAMYWYRQDPGQGLRLIYYSQIVNDFQKGDIAEGYSVSREKKESFPLTVTSAQKNPTAFYLCASSTRPGLAGQETQYFGPGTRLLVL.

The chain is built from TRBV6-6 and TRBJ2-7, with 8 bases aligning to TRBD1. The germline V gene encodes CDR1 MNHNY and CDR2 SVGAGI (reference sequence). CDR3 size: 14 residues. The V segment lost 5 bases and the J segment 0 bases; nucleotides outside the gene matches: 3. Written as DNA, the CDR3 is TGTGCCAGCAGTGGACAGGGCTACTCCTACGAGCAGTACTTC. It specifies CASSGQGYSYEQYF.

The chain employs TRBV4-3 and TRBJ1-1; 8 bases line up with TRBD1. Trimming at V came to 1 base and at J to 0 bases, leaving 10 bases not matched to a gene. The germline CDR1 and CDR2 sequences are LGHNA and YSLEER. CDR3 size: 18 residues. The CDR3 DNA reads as TGCGCCAGCAGCCAAGGGGGACAGGACATTTCCATGAACACTGAAGCTTTCTTT. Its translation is CASSQGGQDISMNTEAFF.

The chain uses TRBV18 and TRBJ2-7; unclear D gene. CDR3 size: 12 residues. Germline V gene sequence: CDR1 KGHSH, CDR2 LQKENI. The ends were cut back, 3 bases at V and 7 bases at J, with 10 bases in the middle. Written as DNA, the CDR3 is TGTGCCAGCTCACCTTCGGCCGGGGAGCAGTACTTC. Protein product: CASSPSAGEQYF.

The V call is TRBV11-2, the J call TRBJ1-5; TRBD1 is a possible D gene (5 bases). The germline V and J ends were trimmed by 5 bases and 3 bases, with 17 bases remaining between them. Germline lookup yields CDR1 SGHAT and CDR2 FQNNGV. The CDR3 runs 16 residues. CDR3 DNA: TGTGCCAGCAGCGTTCACGCGGGGGACCCCAATCAGCCCCAGCATTTT. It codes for CASSVHAGDPNQPQHF.

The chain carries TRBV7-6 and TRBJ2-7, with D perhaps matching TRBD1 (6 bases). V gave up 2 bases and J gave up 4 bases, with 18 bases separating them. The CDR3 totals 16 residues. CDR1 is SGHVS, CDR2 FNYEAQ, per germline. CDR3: CASSLRGLGGTYEQYF. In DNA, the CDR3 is TGTGCCAGCAGCTTAAGGGGATTAGGGGGAACATACGAGCAGTACTTC.

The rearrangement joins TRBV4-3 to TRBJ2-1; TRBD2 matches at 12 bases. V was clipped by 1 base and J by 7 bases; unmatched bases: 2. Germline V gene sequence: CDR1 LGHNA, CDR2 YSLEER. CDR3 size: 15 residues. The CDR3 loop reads CASSQGTSGKNEQFF. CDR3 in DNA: TGCGCCAGCAGCCAAGGGACTAGCGGGAAGAATGAGCAGTTCTTC.

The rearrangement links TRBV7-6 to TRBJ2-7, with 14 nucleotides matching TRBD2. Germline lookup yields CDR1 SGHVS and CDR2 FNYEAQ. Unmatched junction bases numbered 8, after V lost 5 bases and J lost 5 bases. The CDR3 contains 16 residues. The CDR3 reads CASSPRGLAGVDEQYF. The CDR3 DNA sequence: TGTGCCAGCAGCCCCCGGGGACTAGCGGGAGTCGACGAGCAGTACTTC. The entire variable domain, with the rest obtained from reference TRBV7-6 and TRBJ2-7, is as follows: GAGVSQSPRYKVTKRGQDVALRCDPISGHVSLYWYRQALGQGPEFLTYFNYEAQQDKSGLPNDRFSAERPEGSISTLTIQRTEQRDSAMYRCASSPRGLAGVDEQYFGPGTRLTVT.

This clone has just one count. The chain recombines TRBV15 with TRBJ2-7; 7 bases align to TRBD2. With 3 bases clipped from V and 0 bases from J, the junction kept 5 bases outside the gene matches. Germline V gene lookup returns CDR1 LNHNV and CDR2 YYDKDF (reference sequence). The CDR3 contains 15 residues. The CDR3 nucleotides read TGTGCCACCAGCAGTATGGGGGGGAGCTCCTACGAGCAGTACTTC. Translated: CATSSMGGSSYEQYF.

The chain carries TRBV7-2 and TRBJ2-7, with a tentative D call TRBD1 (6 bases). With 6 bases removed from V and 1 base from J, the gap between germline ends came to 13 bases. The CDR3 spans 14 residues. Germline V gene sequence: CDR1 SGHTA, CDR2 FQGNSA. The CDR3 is CASSSPTGSYEQYF. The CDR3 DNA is TGTGCCAGCAGTTCTCCGACAGGATCCTACGAGCAGTACTTC.

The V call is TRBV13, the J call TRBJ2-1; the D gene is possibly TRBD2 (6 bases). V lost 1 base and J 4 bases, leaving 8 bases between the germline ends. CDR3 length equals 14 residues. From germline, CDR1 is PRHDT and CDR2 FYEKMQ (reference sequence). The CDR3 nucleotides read TGTGCCAGCAGCTTAGCGGGAGAGTACAATGAGCAGTTCTTC. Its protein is CASSLAGEYNEQFF.

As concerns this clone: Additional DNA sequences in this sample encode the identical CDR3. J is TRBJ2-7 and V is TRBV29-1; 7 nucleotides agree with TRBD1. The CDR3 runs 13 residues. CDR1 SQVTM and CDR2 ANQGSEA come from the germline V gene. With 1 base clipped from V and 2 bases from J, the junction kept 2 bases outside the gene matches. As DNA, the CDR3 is TGCAGCGTTGAAGGTACAGGGGCCTACGAGCAGTACTTC. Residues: CSVEGTGAYEQYF.

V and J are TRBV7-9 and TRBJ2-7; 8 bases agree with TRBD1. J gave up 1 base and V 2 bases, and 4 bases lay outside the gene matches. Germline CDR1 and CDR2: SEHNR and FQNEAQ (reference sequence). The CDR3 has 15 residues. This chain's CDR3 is CASSLSRQGSYEQYF. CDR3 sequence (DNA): TGTGCCAGCAGCTTATCCCGACAGGGGTCCTACGAGCAGTACTTC.

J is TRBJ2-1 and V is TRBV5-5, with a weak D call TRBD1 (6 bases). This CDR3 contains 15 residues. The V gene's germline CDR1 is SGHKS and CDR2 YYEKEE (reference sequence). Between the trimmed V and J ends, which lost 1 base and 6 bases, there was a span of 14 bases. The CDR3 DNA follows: TGTGCCAGCAGCTTGTACGGGACAAACCGCAATGAGCAGTTCTTC. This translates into CASSLYGTNRNEQFF.

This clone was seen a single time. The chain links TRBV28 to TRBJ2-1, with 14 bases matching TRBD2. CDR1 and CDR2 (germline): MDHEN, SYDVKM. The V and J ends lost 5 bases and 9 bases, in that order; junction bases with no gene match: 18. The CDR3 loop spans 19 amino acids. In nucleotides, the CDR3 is TGTGCCAGCAGTGAGGTGGGGGCAGTGGGACTAGCGGGAGAAGGTGAGCAGTTCTTC. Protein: CASSEVGAVGLAGEGEQFF. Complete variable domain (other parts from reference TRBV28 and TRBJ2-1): DVKVTQSSRYLVKRTGEKVFLECVQDMDHENMFWYRQDPGLGLRLIYFSYDVKMKEKGDIPEGYSVSREKKERFSLILESASTNQTSMYLCASSEVGAVGLAGEGEQFFGPGTRLTVL.

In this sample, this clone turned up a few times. The CDR3 sequence is CAWSQYSNQPQHF. The DNA of the CDR3 is TGTGCCTGGAGTCAGTATAGCAATCAGCCCCAGCATTTT. This chain uses TRBV30 with TRBJ1-5, with no clear D. This CDR3 is built from 13 residues. With 2 bases removed from V and 0 bases from J, the gap between germline ends came to 5 bases. The germline V gene encodes CDR1 GTSNPN and CDR2 SVGIG (reference sequence).

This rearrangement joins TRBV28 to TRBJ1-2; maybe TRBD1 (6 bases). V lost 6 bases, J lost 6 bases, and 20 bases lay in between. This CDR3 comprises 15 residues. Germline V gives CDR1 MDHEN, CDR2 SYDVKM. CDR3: CASSTPSGAGHGYTF. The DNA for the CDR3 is TGTGCCAGCAGCACCCCTTCAGGGGCGGGTCATGGCTACACCTTC.

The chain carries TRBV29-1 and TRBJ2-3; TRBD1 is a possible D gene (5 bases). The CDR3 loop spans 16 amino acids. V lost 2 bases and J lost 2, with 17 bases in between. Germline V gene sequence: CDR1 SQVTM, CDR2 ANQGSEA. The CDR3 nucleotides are TGCAGCGTTGAAAATCTAGTTGGACACAACACAGATACGCAGTATTTT. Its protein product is CSVENLVGHNTDTQYF.